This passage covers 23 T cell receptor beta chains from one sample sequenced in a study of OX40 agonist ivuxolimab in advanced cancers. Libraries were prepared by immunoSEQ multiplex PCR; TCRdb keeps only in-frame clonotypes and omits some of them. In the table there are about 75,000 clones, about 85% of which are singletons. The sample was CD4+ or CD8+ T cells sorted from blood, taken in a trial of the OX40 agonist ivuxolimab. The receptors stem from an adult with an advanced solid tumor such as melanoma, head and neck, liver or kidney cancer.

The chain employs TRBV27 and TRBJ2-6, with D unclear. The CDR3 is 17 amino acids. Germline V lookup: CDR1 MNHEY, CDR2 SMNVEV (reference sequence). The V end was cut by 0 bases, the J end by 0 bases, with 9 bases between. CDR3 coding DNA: TGTGCCAGCAGTTTATCCGGACGTGGCTCTGGGGCCAACGTCCTGACTTTC. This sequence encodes CASSLSGRGSGANVLTF.

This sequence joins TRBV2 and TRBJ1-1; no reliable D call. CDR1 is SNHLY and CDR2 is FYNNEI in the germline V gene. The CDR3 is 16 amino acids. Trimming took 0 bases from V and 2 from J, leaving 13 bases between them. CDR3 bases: TGTGCCAGCAGTGAAGCCGATAGTGCACACAACACTGAAGCTTTCTTT. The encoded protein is CASSEADSAHNTEAFF.

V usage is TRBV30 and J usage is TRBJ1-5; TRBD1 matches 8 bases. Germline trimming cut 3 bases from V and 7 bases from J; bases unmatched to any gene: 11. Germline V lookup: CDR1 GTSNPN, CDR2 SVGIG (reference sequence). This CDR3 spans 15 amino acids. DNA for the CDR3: TGTGCCTGGAGCCCCGACAGGGGCTTAGAGCAGCCCCAGCATTTT. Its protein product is CAWSPDRGLEQPQHF.

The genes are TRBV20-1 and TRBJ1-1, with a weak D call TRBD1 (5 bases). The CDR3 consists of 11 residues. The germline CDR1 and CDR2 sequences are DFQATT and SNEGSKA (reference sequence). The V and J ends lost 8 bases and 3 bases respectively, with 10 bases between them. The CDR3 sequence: CSTRGDTEAFF. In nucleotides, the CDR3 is TGCAGTACCCGAGGGGACACTGAAGCTTTCTTT.

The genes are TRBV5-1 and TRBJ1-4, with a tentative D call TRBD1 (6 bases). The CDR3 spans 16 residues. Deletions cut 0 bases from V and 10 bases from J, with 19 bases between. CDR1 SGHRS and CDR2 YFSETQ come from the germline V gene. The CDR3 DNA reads TGCGCCAGCAGCTTGGAAGAGGACAGTCCCCCAAGAAAACTGTTTTTT. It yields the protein CASSLEEDSPPRKLFF.

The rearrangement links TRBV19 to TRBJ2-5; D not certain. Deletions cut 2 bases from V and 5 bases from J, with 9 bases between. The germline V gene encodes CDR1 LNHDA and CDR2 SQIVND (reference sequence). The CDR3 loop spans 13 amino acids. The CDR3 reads CASSIKAWETQYF. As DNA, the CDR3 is TGTGCCAGTAGTATAAAGGCGTGGGAGACCCAGTACTTC.

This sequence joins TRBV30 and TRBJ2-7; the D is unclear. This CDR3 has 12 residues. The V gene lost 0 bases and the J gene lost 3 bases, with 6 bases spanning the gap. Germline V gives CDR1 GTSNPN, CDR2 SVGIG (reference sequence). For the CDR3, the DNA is TGTGCCTGGAGTGTCCTAAACTACGAGCAGTACTTC. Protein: CAWSVLNYEQYF.

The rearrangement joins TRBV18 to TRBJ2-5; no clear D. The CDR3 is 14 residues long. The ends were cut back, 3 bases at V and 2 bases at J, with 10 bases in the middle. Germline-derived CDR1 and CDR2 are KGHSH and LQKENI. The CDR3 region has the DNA TGTGCCAGCTCACCCCTTCCAGATCAAGAGACCCAGTACTTC. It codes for CASSPLPDQETQYF. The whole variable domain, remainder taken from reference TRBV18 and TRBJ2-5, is NAGVMQNPRHLVRRRGQEARLRCSPMKGHSHVYWYRQLPEEGLKFMVYLQKENIIDESGMPKERFSAEFPKEGPSILRIQQVVRGDSAAYFCASSPLPDQETQYFGPGTRLLVL.

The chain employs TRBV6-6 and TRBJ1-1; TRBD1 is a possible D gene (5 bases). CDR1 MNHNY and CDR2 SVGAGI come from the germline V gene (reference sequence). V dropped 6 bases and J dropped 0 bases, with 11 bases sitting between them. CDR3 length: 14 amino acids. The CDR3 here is CASSQQVLNTEAFF. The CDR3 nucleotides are TGTGCCAGCAGCCAACAGGTTTTGAACACTGAAGCTTTCTTT.

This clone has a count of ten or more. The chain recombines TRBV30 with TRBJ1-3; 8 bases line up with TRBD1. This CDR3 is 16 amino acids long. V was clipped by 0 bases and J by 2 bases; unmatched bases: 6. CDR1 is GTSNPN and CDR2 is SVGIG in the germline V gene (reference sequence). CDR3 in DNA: TGTGCCTGGAGTGTACGACCAGGGGGCACTGGAAACACCATATATTTT. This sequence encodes CAWSVRPGGTGNTIYF.

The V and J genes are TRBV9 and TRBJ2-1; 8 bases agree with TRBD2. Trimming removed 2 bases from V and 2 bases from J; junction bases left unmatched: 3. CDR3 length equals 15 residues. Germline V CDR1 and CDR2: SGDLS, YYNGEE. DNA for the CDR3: TGTGCCAGCAGCGTGGGGGGACTAGCCTACAATGAGCAGTTCTTC. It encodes CASSVGGLAYNEQFF.

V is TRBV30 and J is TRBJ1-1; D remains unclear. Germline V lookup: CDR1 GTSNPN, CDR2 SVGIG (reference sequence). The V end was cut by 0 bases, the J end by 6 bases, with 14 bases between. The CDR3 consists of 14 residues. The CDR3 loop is CAWSVHERRAEAFF. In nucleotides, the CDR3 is TGTGCCTGGAGTGTACACGAGCGAAGGGCTGAAGCTTTCTTT.

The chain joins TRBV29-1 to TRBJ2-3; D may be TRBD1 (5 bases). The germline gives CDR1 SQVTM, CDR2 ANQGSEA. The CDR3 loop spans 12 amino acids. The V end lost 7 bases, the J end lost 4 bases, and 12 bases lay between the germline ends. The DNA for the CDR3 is TGCAGCGCCTCAGGGATCCCAGATACGCAGTATTTT. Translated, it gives CSASGIPDTQYF.

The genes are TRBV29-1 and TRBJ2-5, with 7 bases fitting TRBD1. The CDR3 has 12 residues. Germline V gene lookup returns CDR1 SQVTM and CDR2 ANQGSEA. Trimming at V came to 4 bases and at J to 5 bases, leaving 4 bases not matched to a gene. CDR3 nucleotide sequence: TGCAGCGTTGCGACAGGGAAGGAGACCCAGTACTTC. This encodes CSVATGKETQYF.

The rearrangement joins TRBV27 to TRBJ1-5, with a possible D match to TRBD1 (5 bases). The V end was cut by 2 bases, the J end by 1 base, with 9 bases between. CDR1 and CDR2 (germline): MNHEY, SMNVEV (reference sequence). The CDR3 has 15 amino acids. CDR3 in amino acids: CASSLMGGSNQPQHF. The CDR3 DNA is TGTGCCAGCAGTTTAATGGGGGGAAGCAATCAGCCCCAGCATTTT.

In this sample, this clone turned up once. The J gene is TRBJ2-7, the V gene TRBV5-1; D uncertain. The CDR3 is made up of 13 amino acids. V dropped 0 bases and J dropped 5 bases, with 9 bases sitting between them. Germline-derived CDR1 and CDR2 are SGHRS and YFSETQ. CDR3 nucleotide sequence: TGCGCCAGCAGCTTGGTGGGGTTCCACGAGCAGTACTTC. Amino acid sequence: CASSLVGFHEQYF.

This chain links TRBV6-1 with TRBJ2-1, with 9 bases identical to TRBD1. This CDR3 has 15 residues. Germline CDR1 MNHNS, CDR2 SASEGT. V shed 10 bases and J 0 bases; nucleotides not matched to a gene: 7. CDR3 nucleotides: TGTGCCATAGGACAGGGGCTAAGCTCCTACAATGAGCAGTTCTTC. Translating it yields CAIGQGLSSYNEQFF.

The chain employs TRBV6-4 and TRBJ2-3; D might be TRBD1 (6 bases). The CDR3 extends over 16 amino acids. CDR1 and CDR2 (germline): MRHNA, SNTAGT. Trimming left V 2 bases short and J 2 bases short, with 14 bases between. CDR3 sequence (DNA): TGTGCCAGCAGTGACCCCCCGGGACACCTCACAGATACGCAGTATTTT. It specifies CASSDPPGHLTDTQYF.

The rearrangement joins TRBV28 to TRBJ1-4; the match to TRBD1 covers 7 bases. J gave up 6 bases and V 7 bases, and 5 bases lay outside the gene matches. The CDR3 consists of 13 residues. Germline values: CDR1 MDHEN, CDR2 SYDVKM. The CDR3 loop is CASTPGGDEKLFF. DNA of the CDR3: TGTGCCAGCACCCCAGGGGGGGATGAAAAACTGTTTTTT.

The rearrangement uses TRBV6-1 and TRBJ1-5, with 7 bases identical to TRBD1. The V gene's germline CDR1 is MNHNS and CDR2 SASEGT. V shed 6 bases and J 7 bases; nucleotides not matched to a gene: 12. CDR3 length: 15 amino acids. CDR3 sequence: CASSRTGGMGQPQHF. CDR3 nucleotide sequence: TGTGCCAGCAGCCGGACAGGAGGGATGGGACAGCCCCAGCATTTT.

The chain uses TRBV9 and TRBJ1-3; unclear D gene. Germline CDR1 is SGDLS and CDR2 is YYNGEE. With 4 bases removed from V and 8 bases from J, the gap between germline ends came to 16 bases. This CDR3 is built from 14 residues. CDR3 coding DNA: TGTGCCAGCAGCTCTACGGCAGTCCGGGACACCATATATTTT. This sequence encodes CASSSTAVRDTIYF.

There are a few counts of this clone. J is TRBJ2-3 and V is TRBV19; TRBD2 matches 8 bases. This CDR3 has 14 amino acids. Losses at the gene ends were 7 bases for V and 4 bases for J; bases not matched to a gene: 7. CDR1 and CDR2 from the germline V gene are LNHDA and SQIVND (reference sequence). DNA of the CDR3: TGTGCCAGTACCCAGTCGGGGGGGGCAGATACGCAGTATTTT. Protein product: CASTQSGGADTQYF.

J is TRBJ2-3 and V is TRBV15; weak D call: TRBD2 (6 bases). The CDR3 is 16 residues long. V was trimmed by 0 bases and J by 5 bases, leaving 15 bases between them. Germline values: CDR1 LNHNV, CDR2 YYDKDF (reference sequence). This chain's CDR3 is CATSREAGLGGDTQYF. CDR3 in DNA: TGTGCCACCAGCAGAGAGGCGGGACTTGGGGGAGATACGCAGTATTTT.